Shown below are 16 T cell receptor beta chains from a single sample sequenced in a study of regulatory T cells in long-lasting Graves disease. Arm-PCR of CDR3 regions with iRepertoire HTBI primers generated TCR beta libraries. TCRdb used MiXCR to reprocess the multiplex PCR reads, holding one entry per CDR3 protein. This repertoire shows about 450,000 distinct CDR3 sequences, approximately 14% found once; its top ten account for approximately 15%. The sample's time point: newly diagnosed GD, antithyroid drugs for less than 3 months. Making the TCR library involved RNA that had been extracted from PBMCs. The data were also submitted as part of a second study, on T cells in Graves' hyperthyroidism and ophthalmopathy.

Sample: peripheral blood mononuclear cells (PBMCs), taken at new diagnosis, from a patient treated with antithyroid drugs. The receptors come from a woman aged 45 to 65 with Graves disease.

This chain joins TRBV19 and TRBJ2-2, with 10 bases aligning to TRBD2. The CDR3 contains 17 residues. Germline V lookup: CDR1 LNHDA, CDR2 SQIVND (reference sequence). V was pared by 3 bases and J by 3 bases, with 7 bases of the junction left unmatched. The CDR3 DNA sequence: TGTGCCAGTAGTATCGGGATAGCGGGAGGCCACACCGGGGAGCTGTTTTTT. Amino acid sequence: CASSIGIAGGHTGELFF.

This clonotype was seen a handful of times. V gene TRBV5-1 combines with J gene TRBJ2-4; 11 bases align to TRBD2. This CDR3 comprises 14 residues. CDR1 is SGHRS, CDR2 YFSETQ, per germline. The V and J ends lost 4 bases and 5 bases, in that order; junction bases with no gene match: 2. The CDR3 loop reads CASSISGGENIQYF. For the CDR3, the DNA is TGCGCCAGCAGCATTAGCGGGGGGGAAAACATTCAGTACTTC.

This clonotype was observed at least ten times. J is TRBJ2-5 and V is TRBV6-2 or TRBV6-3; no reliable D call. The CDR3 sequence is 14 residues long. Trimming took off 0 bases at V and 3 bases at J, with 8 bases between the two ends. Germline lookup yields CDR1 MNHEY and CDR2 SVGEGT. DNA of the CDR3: TGTGCCAGCAGTTACTCGAGGTCAGAAGAGACCCAGTACTTC. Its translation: CASSYSRSEETQYF.

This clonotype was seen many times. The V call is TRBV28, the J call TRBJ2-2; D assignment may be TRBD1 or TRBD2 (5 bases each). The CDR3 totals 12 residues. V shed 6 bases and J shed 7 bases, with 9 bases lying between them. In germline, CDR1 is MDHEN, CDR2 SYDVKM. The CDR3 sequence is CASRRGRGELFF. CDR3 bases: TGTGCCAGCAGGAGGGGCCGCGGGGAGCTGTTTTTT.

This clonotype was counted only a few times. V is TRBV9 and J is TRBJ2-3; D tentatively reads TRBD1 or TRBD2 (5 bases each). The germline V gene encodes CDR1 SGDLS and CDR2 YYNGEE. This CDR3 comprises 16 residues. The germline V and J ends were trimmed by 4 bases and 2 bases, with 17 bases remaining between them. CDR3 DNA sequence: TGTGCCAGCAGCCCCAATCCGGGACCGAACACAGATACGCAGTATTTT. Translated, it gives CASSPNPGPNTDTQYF.

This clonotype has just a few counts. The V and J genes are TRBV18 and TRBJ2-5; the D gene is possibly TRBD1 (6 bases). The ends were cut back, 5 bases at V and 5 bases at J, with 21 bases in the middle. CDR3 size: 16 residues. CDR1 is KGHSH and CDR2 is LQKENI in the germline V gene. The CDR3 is CASSGNRDISGETQYF. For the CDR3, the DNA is TGTGCCAGCTCAGGAAACCGGGACATCTCCGGGGAGACCCAGTACTTC.

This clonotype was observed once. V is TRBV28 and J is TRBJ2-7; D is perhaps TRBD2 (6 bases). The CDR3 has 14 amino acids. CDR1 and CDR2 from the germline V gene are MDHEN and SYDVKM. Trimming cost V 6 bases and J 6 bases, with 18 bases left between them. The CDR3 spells CASSQVGGGGEQYF. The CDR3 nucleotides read TGTGCCAGCAGCCAAGTGGGGGGTGGGGGCGAGCAGTACTTC.

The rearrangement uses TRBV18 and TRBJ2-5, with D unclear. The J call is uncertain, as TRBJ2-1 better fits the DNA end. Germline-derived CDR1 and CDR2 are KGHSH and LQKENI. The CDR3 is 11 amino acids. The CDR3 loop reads CASSPQETQFF. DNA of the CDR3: TGTGCCAGCTCACCTCAAGAGACCCAGTTCTTC.

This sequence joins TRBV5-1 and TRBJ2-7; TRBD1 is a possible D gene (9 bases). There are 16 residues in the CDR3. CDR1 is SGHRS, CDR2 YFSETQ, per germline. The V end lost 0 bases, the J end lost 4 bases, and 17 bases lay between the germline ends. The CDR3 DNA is TGCGCCAGCAGCTTGGTTCCGGGGGGGACAGGGTACGAGCAGTACTTC. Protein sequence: CASSLVPGGTGYEQYF.

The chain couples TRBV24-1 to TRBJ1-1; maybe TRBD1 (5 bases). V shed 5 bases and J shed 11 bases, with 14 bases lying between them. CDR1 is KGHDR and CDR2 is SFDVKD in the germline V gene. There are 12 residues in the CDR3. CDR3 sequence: CATSATGVFAFF. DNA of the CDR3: TGTGCCACCAGTGCGACGGGGGTGTTCGCTTTCTTT.

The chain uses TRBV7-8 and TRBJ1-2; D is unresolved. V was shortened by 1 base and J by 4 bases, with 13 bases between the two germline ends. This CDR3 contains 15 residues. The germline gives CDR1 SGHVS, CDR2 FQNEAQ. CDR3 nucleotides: TGTGCCAGCAGCTTAGAACGTGGAAGCTCCTATGGCTACACCTTC. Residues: CASSLERGSSYGYTF. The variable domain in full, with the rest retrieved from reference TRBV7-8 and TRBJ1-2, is GAGVSQSPRYKVAKRGQDVALRCDPISGHVSLFWYQQALGQGPEFLTYFQNEAQLDKSGLPSDRFFAERPEGSVSTLKIQRTQQEDSAVYLCASSLERGSSYGYTFGSGTRLTVV.

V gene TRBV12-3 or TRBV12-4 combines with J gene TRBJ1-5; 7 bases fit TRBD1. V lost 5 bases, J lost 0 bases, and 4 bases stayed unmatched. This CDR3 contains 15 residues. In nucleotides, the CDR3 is TGTGCCAGCAGTGGGACAGACTATAGCAATCAGCCCCAGCATTTT. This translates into CASSGTDYSNQPQHF.

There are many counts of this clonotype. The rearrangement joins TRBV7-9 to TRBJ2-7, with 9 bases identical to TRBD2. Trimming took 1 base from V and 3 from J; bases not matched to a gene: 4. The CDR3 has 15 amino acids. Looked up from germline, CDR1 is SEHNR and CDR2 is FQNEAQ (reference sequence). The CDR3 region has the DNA TGTGCCAGCAGCTTAGATGCGGGGGGGTACTACGAGCAGTACTTC. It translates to CASSLDAGGYYEQYF.

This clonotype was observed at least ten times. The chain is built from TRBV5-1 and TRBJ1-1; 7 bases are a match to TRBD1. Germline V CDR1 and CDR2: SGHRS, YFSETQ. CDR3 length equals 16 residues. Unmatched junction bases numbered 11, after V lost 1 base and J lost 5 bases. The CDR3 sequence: CASSLLLGGVGTEAFF. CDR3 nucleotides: TGCGCCAGCAGCTTGTTGCTAGGGGGCGTTGGTACTGAAGCTTTCTTT. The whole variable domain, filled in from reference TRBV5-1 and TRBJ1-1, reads KAGVTQTPRYLIKTRGQQVTLSCSPISGHRSVSWYQQTPGQGLQFLFEYFSETQRNKGNFPGRFSGRQFSNSRSEMNVSTLELGDSALYLCASSLLLGGVGTEAFFGQGTRLTVV.

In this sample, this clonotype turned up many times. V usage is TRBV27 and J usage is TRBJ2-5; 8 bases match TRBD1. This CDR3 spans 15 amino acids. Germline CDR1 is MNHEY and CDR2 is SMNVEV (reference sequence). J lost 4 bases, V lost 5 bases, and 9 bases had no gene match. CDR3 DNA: TGTGCCAGCAGTGCACGACAGGGGTGGGGAGAGACCCAGTACTTC. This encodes CASSARQGWGETQYF.

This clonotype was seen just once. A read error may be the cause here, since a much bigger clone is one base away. The chain's CDR3 is CASNLEGYTEAFF. In DNA, the CDR3 is TGTGCCAGCAACTTAGAGGGGTACACTGAAGCTTTCTTT. The J gene is TRBJ1-1, the V gene TRBV7-9; perhaps TRBD1 as D (5 bases). In germline, CDR1 is SEHNR, CDR2 FQNEAQ (reference sequence). CDR3 length equals 13 residues.